These T cell receptor beta chains were read from a single sample in a study of blood T cell repertoires in COVID-19. The protocol was immunoSEQ multiplex PCR, while the TCRdb copy is restricted to in-frame clones and leaves out a portion. The repertoire holds fewer than 250,000 clones, around nine tenths seen once, with 0.8% to 1% in the top ten. Sequenced input: peripheral blood. These receptor sequences come from a man in his 60s with COVID-19, enrolled during active disease. Each CDR3 is given with its conserved first and last residue. The order of the fields is CDR3 DNA, CDR3 protein, J gene, D gene, V gene, clone size. A D gene is named only where the DNA matches it firmly. Clone size is not always given. Where it is, it says once, few, many or a class for expanded clones.

TGCGCCAGCAGCTTCGCTCAGGGAAGTGGCATTCAGTACTTC	CASSFAQGSGIQYF	TRBJ2-4	-	TRBV5-1	-
TGTGCCAGCAGCTTGGGGGGGACTTTTAATGAAAAACTGTTTTTT	CASSLGGTFNEKLFF	TRBJ1-4	-	TRBV5-4	-
TGCAGTGCGGAGGGGTCTGGCTACACCTTC	CSAEGSGYTF	TRBJ1-2	-	TRBV20-1	-
TGTGCCATCAGGGGACAGGGGGCGTCCTACGAGCAGTACTTC	CAIRGQGASYEQYF	TRBJ2-7	TRBD1	TRBV10-3	-
TGTGCCAGCTCACCTGACCGGGACAGTCAGTACTTC	CASSPDRDSQYF	TRBJ2-7	TRBD1	TRBV18	-
TGTGCCAGCAGTTTACAAGGACAGTTTGAAGCTTTCTTT	CASSLQGQFEAFF	TRBJ1-1	-	TRBV28	once
TGTGCCAGCAGTTTAGAGGGGGCGGGCACTGAAGCTTTCTTT	CASSLEGAGTEAFF	TRBJ1-1	TRBD1	TRBV27	once
TGCGCCAGCAGCCAAGACCGGACAGGGATGAGGACAAGCACAGATACGCAGTATTTT	CASSQDRTGMRTSTDTQYF	TRBJ2-3	TRBD1	TRBV4-1	-
TGTGCCAGCAGCCAGAAACCAGGGGGACAGAGCTCCTATAATTCACCCCTCCACTTT	CASSQKPGGQSSYNSPLHF	TRBJ1-6	TRBD1	TRBV4-2	-
TGTGCCAGTAGTACCTTCCCTAGGACAGATTACAATGAGCAGTTCTTC	CASSTFPRTDYNEQFF	TRBJ2-1	-	TRBV19	-
TGTGCCAGCAGCTTACGGGGCCTAGCGGGAGGGTCCTACGAGCAGTACTTC	CASSLRGLAGGSYEQYF	TRBJ2-7	TRBD2	TRBV11-2	-
TGTGCCAGCTCAAAGGGGACATTACCTTTGAGCAATCAGCCCCAGCATTTT	CASSKGTLPLSNQPQHF	TRBJ1-5	-	TRBV18	-
TGTGCCTGGAGCAAACAGGAGAACACTGAAGCTTTCTTT	CAWSKQENTEAFF	TRBJ1-1	-	TRBV30	-
TGTGCTAGTGGTTTGATTGGGGGGGGCACCGCATCTGGAAACACCATATATTTT	CASGLIGGGTASGNTIYF	TRBJ1-3	-	TRBV12-5	once
TGTGCCAGCAGTTTTGGGAGCTCAGATACGCAGTATTTT	CASSFGSSDTQYF	TRBJ2-3	-	TRBV28	-
TGCAGTGCGCCGAACAGGGCTGAAGCTTTCTTT	CSAPNRAEAFF	TRBJ1-1	-	TRBV20-1	-
TGTGCCAGCAGTGAATTGAGGGCGGCCTCCTACAATGAGCAGTTCTTC	CASSELRAASYNEQFF	TRBJ2-1	-	TRBV2	-
TGTGCCAGCAGCTCTAGGACAGGGAGCTCCTACGAGCAGTACTTC	CASSSRTGSSYEQYF	TRBJ2-7	TRBD1	TRBV7-2	once
TGCAGCGTTGGGGGTGCGGGGAATGGCTACACCTTC	CSVGGAGNGYTF	TRBJ1-2	-	TRBV29-1	-
TGTGCCAGCAGTTTAGGCGGGGGGCGCAAGAATGAGCAGTTCTTC	CASSLGGGRKNEQFF	TRBJ2-1	TRBD2	TRBV28	-
TGTGCCATCAGTCGATCGACAGAGAAGTACCAAGAGACCCAGTACTTC	CAISRSTEKYQETQYF	TRBJ2-5	-	TRBV10-3	once
TGTGCCACCAGCAGAGATCGGGGGGCGTATCAGCCCCAGCATTTT	CATSRDRGAYQPQHF	TRBJ1-5	-	TRBV15	-
TGCGTCGGGAGGCAGGACCAAGAGACCCAGTACTTC	CVGRQDQETQYF	TRBJ2-5	TRBD2	TRBV7-9	few
TGCGCCAGTAGAATTCAGGGGCTTAGTTACAATGAGCAGTTCTTC	CASRIQGLSYNEQFF	TRBJ2-1	-	TRBV5-1	-
TGTGCCAGCAGAACCCGGGACAGGTTGAACAATGAGCAGTTCTTC	CASRTRDRLNNEQFF	TRBJ2-1	TRBD1	TRBV6-5	-
TGTGCCTGGAGTGTGGCCAGGGGGAGTCAGCCCCAGCATTTT	CAWSVARGSQPQHF	TRBJ1-5	TRBD1	TRBV30	-
TGCGCCAGCAGCCAAGTTAGCGGGGGGGCCATAGGGGAGCTGTTTTTT	CASSQVSGGAIGELFF	TRBJ2-2	TRBD2	TRBV4-1	-
TGTGCCAGCAGCTTAGGGCCCGGGACAACTAACTATGGCTACACCTTC	CASSLGPGTTNYGYTF	TRBJ1-2	-	TRBV7-9	-
TGTGCCAGCAGCCTCGGGATTAATGAAAAACTGTTTTTT	CASSLGINEKLFF	TRBJ1-4	-	TRBV5-8	-
TGCGCCAGCAGCTTGCGGACTAGCGGGGGCGGTGAGCAGTTCTTC	CASSLRTSGGGEQFF	TRBJ2-1	TRBD2	TRBV5-1	-
TGCGCCAGCAGCTTGGACAGGGGCGCGAACACTGAAGCTTTCTTT	CASSLDRGANTEAFF	TRBJ1-1	TRBD1	TRBV5-1	-
TGTGCCAGCAGCGTAGAGATTGGGCAGGGTAGGGGCTATGGCTACACCTTC	CASSVEIGQGRGYGYTF	TRBJ1-2	-	TRBV9	-
TGTGCCAGCAGCTCCCAAAGGACAGCCTATAATGAAAAACTGTTTTTT	CASSSQRTAYNEKLFF	TRBJ1-4	-	TRBV11-2	-
TGTGCCAGTAGTATTGAGAGCACTGAAGCTTTCTTT	CASSIESTEAFF	TRBJ1-1	-	TRBV19	few
TGTGCCAGCAGCCCTAGCGGGGCCCGACGAACACACGAGCAGTACTTC	CASSPSGARRTHEQYF	TRBJ2-7	TRBD2	TRBV6-2/TRBV6-3	few
TGTGCCAGCTCACCACCGTCCGGCGAGCAGTACTTC	CASSPPSGEQYF	TRBJ2-7	-	TRBV18	-
TGTGCCAGCAGCGCCAGTCGGACTAGCGGGAGTGCTTACGAGCAGTACTTC	CASSASRTSGSAYEQYF	TRBJ2-7	TRBD2	TRBV7-8	once
TGTGCCAGCAGCCAAGTATCTGGAGGACAGCCCCTCCACTTT	CASSQVSGGQPLHF	TRBJ1-6	-	TRBV3-1/TRBV3-2	few
TGCAGCGTCGTAGCGGGAGGCTTCCCTGAGCAGTTCTTC	CSVVAGGFPEQFF	TRBJ2-1	TRBD2	TRBV29-1	-
TGTGCCAGCAGCTTAACAGGGAGCGACGAGCAGTACTTC	CASSLTGSDEQYF	TRBJ2-7	-	TRBV7-3	-
TGTGCCAGCAGCTTAGTATCGGCAGGGGTGGTCAATGAGCAGTTCTTC	CASSLVSAGVVNEQFF	TRBJ2-1	-	TRBV7-8	-
TGTGCCAGCTCACCACTAGCGGGGCCATACAATGAGCAGTTCTTC	CASSPLAGPYNEQFF	TRBJ2-1	TRBD2	TRBV18	-
TGTGCCAGCAGCATACGACTAATACAAGAGACCCAGTACTTC	CASSIRLIQETQYF	TRBJ2-5	-	TRBV21-1	-
TGCGCCAGCAGCCCTCCTACAAGCGGCACTGAAGCTTTCTTT	CASSPPTSGTEAFF	TRBJ1-1	-	TRBV4-1	-
TGTGCCAGTAGTATCCCAGGCCCACCCTACGAGCAGTACTTC	CASSIPGPPYEQYF	TRBJ2-7	-	TRBV19	-
TGCGCCAGCAGCTCGGGACAGCTTAATGAAAAACTGTTTTTT	CASSSGQLNEKLFF	TRBJ1-4	TRBD1	TRBV5-1	-
TGCGCCAGCAGACCAAGGACAGGGACCTATGGCTACACCTTC	CASRPRTGTYGYTF	TRBJ1-2	TRBD1	TRBV5-1	-
TGTGCCAGCAGCTCGGAGTGGGAGGGGAGGGCAGATACGCAGTATTTT	CASSSEWEGRADTQYF	TRBJ2-3	TRBD2	TRBV5-4	-
TGTGCCAGCAGCGTAGTAGGGAGGGACGAGCAGTACTTC	CASSVVGRDEQYF	TRBJ2-7	TRBD2	TRBV9	-
TGTGCCAGCAGCTTGGACAGTAACTATGGCTACACCTTC	CASSLDSNYGYTF	TRBJ1-2	-	TRBV5-4	-
TGTGCCAGTAGTACGGACAGGGGAAACTATGGCTACACCTTC	CASSTDRGNYGYTF	TRBJ1-2	TRBD1	TRBV19	-
TGTGCCAGCAGCCGACGGGGTACCGGGGAGCTGTTTTTT	CASSRRGTGELFF	TRBJ2-2	-	TRBV3-1/TRBV3-2	-
TGTGCCAGCACCATCCATGGGACAGGGAATGAGCAGTTCTTC	CASTIHGTGNEQFF	TRBJ2-1	TRBD1	TRBV6-5	-
TGTGCCACCAGTGATATCCGCGGGGGAACGGGCGGGGAGCTGTTTTTT	CATSDIRGGTGGELFF	TRBJ2-2	TRBD2	TRBV24-1	-